The sequence of this T cell receptor (beta chain) was determined in a study of T cells in Graves' hyperthyroidism and ophthalmopathy. Notes on the study in general: Ophthalmopathy was model-predicted a median approximately six months pre-onset. Blood also carried most thyroid clonotypes expanded above 0.001. Through a model of 13 V-J features, ophthalmopathy was separated from stable hyperthyroidism.

The length of the CDR3 is 15 residues. Trimming took off 5 bases at V and 3 bases at J, with 20 bases between the two ends. Germline V gene sequence: CDR1 SQVTM, CDR2 ANQGSEA. With respect to this clonotype: Its target is not known.

Newly diagnosed hyperthyroidism patients aged 18 to 65 years had disease lasting under 2 months. Researchers amplified the TCR beta CDR3 regions from RNA transcripts. Using the HTBI primer set, a first-round RT-PCR was run on the TCR CDR3. TCRdb independently ran MiXCR on the multiplex PCR reads; one entry per CDR3 protein. In the table there are about 580,000 distinct CDR3 sequences, approximately 44% of which are singletons. This TCR came from a woman younger than 35 with Graves' hyperthyroidism. V is TRBV29-1 and J is TRBJ2-7, with a possible D match to TRBD2 (7 bases). Specimen: peripheral blood or thyroid tissue (not recorded which). This CDR3 reads CSVSGGGRGGYEQYF. The CDR3 DNA follows: TGCAGCGTTAGTGGTGGCGGGAGAGGGGGCTACGAGCAGTACTTC.